This T cell receptor beta chain derives from a study of blood T cell repertoires in COVID-19. Study summary: The United States, Italy and Spain provided the acute and convalescent COVID-19 samples.

The CDR3 has 16 amino acids. Germline assignment: CDR1 MNHEY and CDR2 SMNVEV (reference sequence). The V and J ends lost 0 bases and 5 bases, in that order; junction bases with no gene match: 6. Per the authors' pipeline: Amplification with reference gene primers provided the estimates of nucleated cell counts. Some clones are missing from TCRdb's copy, which holds only in-frame ones; the method was immunoSEQ multiplex PCR. V, J and clone size were drawn from that table, and D and trimming were deduced from the DNA. Seen here are about 500,000 clones, roughly 89% observed once, and the top ten hold 7.8%.

This clonotype was sampled from a woman aged 45-59 years with COVID-19, enrolled during active disease. The rearrangement links TRBV27 to TRBJ2-2; 7 bases line up with TRBD2. The sequenced sample was peripheral blood. DNA for the CDR3: TGTGCCAGCAGTTTATCCTATGGGGGAGGGACCGGGGAGCTGTTTTTT. Protein product: CASSLSYGGGTGELFF.